The 24 T cell receptor beta chains in this list originate from one sample, sequenced in a study of T cells in localized non-small cell lung cancer. The data were produced by immunoSEQ multiplex PCR, yet TCRdb's version contains in-frame clones alone and is incomplete. The data contain tens of thousands of clones, around 84% of them singletons. Specimen: peripheral blood, collected before any cancer treatment. Source of these receptors: a female donor aged 60 or older with stage I lung adenocarcinoma.

The gene calls are TRBV13 and TRBJ2-1; 12 bases line up with TRBD2. The CDR3 covers 15 residues. Germline V gene lookup returns CDR1 PRHDT and CDR2 FYEKMQ (reference sequence). J lost 7 bases, V lost 4 bases, and 5 bases had no gene match. CDR3 DNA: TGTGCCAGCAGCTCGCCGGGACTAGCGGGTAATGAGCAGTTCTTC. This encodes CASSSPGLAGNEQFF.

V is TRBV5-1 and J is TRBJ2-7; TRBD2 matches at 10 bases. V was pared by 0 bases and J by 2 bases, with 5 bases of the junction left unmatched. This CDR3 is 16 amino acids long. From germline, CDR1 is SGHRS and CDR2 YFSETQ. CDR3 bases: TGCGCCAGCAGCTTGGTGGCTAGCGGGAGTCCCTACGAGCAGTACTTC. It is translated as CASSLVASGSPYEQYF.

This clone has a single count. The V call is TRBV6-5, the J call TRBJ1-1; D uncertain. Trimming took off 6 bases at V and 5 bases at J, with 16 bases between the two ends. Looked up from germline, CDR1 is MNHEY and CDR2 is SVGAGI. This CDR3 spans 14 amino acids. The chain's CDR3 is CASRVMGLGTEAFF. The CDR3 DNA follows: TGTGCCAGCAGGGTTATGGGTTTAGGAACTGAAGCTTTCTTT.

This clone was counted a few times. This chain connects TRBV6-1 to TRBJ1-5; D might be TRBD1 (5 bases). Germline assignment: CDR1 MNHNS and CDR2 SASEGT. The V end was cut by 4 bases, the J end by 5 bases, with 18 bases between. This CDR3 region has 16 residues. The CDR3 loop reads CASSGAGLVRDQPQHF. The CDR3 region has the DNA TGTGCCAGCAGTGGAGCAGGGTTGGTCAGGGATCAGCCCCAGCATTTT.

This chain joins TRBV7-9 and TRBJ1-1; D is uncertain. Looked up from germline, CDR1 is SEHNR and CDR2 is FQNEAQ (reference sequence). V lost 3 bases and J 1 base, leaving 6 bases between the germline ends. The CDR3 sequence is 13 residues long. CDR3 DNA sequence: TGTGCCAGCAGCTTCGAAGGGAACACTGAAGCTTTCTTT. Translation gives CASSFEGNTEAFF. The full variable domain, in which reference TRBV7-9 and TRBJ1-1 provide the parts outside the CDR3, is DTGVSQNPRHKITKRGQNVTFRCDPISEHNRLYWYRQTLGQGPEFLTYFQNEAQLEKSRLLSDRFSAERPKGSFSTLEIQRTEQGDSAMYLCASSFEGNTEAFFGQGTRLTVV.

The chain joins TRBV4-2 to TRBJ1-1, with no clear D. Germline V gene sequence: CDR1 LGHNA, CDR2 YNFKEQ. CDR3 length equals 14 residues. The V end lost 1 base, the J end lost 4 bases, and 10 bases lay between the germline ends. The DNA of the CDR3 is TGTGCCAGCAGCCAAGGGAACGGAGTCACTGAAGCTTTCTTT. This codes for CASSQGNGVTEAFF.

The V gene is TRBV5-1, the J gene TRBJ2-3; TRBD1 might be the D (6 bases). V lost 0 bases to trimming and J lost 2 bases, with 10 bases between them. CDR3 length equals 15 residues. From germline, CDR1 is SGHRS and CDR2 YFSETQ. CDR3 in amino acids: CASSLGQVNTDTQYF. For the CDR3, the DNA is TGCGCCAGCAGCTTGGGACAGGTGAACACAGATACGCAGTATTTT.

The chain links TRBV7-2 to TRBJ2-7; the match to TRBD1 covers 12 bases. The CDR3 is 14 residues long. The germline CDR1 and CDR2 sequences are SGHTA and FQGNSA. With 5 bases clipped from V and 3 bases from J, the junction kept 2 bases outside the gene matches. The CDR3 nucleotides read TGTGCCAGCAGCCGGGACAGGGGGCTCTACGAGCAGTACTTC. This encodes CASSRDRGLYEQYF. Using reference TRBV7-2 and TRBJ2-7 for the parts outside the CDR3, the full variable domain is GAGVSQSPSNKVTEKGKDVELRCDPISGHTALYWYRQSLGQGLEFLIYFQGNSAPDKSGLPSDRFSAERTGGSVSTLTIQRTQQEDSAVYLCASSRDRGLYEQYFGPGTRLTVT.

CDR3 sequence reads: CASSILQGDNQPQHF. The CDR3, as DNA: TGTGCCAGTAGTATATTACAGGGGGATAATCAGCCCCAGCATTTT. The V gene is TRBV19, the J gene TRBJ1-5; 8 nucleotides match TRBD1. The CDR3 has 15 amino acids. In germline, CDR1 is LNHDA, CDR2 SQIVND (reference sequence). J lost 4 bases, V lost 2 bases, and 4 bases had no gene match.

The chain links TRBV7-8 to TRBJ2-7; D not certain. The germline V gene has CDR1 SGHVS and CDR2 FQNEAQ. This CDR3 comprises 16 residues. V lost 2 bases and J 1 base, leaving 15 bases between the germline ends. The CDR3 nucleotides are TGTGCCAGCAGCTTAAGAAGGGCCGCTCCTTCCTACGAGCAGTACTTC. It translates to CASSLRRAAPSYEQYF.

The chain is built from TRBV7-2 and TRBJ2-7; 7 nucleotides agree with TRBD1. The CDR3 has 15 residues. Germline V gene sequence: CDR1 SGHTA, CDR2 FQGNSA. V was pared by 5 bases and J by 0 bases, with 7 bases of the junction left unmatched. The CDR3 reads CASSPRQGSSYEQYF. CDR3 in DNA: TGTGCCAGCAGCCCCAGACAGGGAAGCTCCTACGAGCAGTACTTC.

The V gene is TRBV5-1, the J gene TRBJ2-4, with no clear D. The CDR3 is 13 residues long. Germline CDR1 is SGHRS and CDR2 is YFSETQ. V gave up 3 bases and J gave up 10 bases, with 14 bases separating them. CDR3 nucleotide sequence: TGCGCCAGCAGCTCGGACCATCTCGGGATTCAGTACTTC. It codes for CASSSDHLGIQYF.

CDR3 DNA: TGCGCCAGCAGCCCGGACAGGAATGAAAAACTGTTTTTT. This translates into CASSPDRNEKLFF. The J gene is TRBJ1-4, the V gene TRBV5-1, with 7 nucleotides matching TRBD1. CDR1 and CDR2 from the germline V gene are SGHRS and YFSETQ. This CDR3 is 13 amino acids long. Unmatched junction bases numbered 2, after V lost 4 bases and J lost 5 bases.

The V call is TRBV7-2, the J call TRBJ2-7; D unclear. V dropped 4 bases and J dropped 4 bases, with 14 bases sitting between them. The CDR3 totals 14 residues. CDR1 is SGHTA, CDR2 FQGNSA, per germline. The CDR3 is CASSSQGIVYEQYF. In DNA form, the CDR3 reads TGTGCCAGCAGCTCCCAAGGGATAGTATACGAGCAGTACTTC.

This clone was recorded a few times. The chain joins TRBV19 to TRBJ1-5; 7 nucleotides align to TRBD1. The germline V gene encodes CDR1 LNHDA and CDR2 SQIVND (reference sequence). V lost 8 bases to trimming and J lost 1 base; unmatched junction nucleotides: 8. The CDR3 extends over 15 amino acids. The CDR3 DNA reads TGTGCCAGTTCTTTTGACAGGGTGAGCAATCAGCCCCAGCATTTT. Protein product: CASSFDRVSNQPQHF. Based on the CDR3 plus reference TRBV19 and TRBJ1-5, the full variable domain is DGGITQSPKYLFRKEGQNVTLSCEQNLNHDAMYWYRQDPGQGLRLIYYSQIVNDFQKGDIAEGYSVSREKKESFPLTVTSAQKNPTAFYLCASSFDRVSNQPQHFGDGTRLSIL.

This chain joins TRBV18 and TRBJ1-1, with D maybe TRBD1 (6 bases). V lost 3 bases, J lost 6 bases, and 14 bases lay in between. The CDR3 length is 14 residues. Germline V gene sequence: CDR1 KGHSH, CDR2 LQKENI. The CDR3 loop is CASSPGAVGAEAFF. The CDR3 nucleotides read TGTGCCAGCTCACCGGGGGCCGTCGGGGCTGAAGCTTTCTTT.

V gene TRBV28 combines with J gene TRBJ2-1; a possible D gene is TRBD2 (6 bases). Per germline, CDR1 MDHEN and CDR2 SYDVKM. Trimming shortened V by 3 bases and J by 1 base, and 19 bases separated the two germline ends. The CDR3 has 18 residues. The CDR3 coding sequence is TGTGCCAGCAGTTTCTTTGGAGGGAGTGAAAGATCCTACAATGAGCAGTTCTTC. Its protein is CASSFFGGSERSYNEQFF.

V is TRBV2 and J is TRBJ2-3, with D unclear. The germline CDR1 and CDR2 sequences are SNHLY and FYNNEI. The CDR3 sequence is 12 residues long. Trimming removed 7 bases from V and 4 bases from J, with 9 bases in between. This chain's CDR3 is CASNTASDTQYF. Written as DNA, the CDR3 is TGTGCCAGCAACACGGCCTCAGATACGCAGTATTTT.

This sequence joins TRBV15 and TRBJ2-7; 10 bases are shared with TRBD2. V lost 8 bases, J lost 3 bases, and 4 bases stayed unmatched. CDR1 is LNHNV, CDR2 YYDKDF, per germline (reference sequence). The CDR3 totals 13 residues. The CDR3 loop is CATRGLADYEQYF. CDR3 bases: TGTGCCACCCGCGGACTAGCGGACTACGAGCAGTACTTC.

This sequence joins TRBV2 and TRBJ1-1, with unresolved D. V was clipped by 4 bases and J by 1 base, with 10 bases between them. This CDR3 is built from 14 residues. Germline V gene lookup returns CDR1 SNHLY and CDR2 FYNNEI. CDR3 DNA: TGTGCCAGCAGTGTAGAGGTTCCGAACACTGAAGCTTTCTTT. It translates to CASSVEVPNTEAFF.

The rearrangement joins TRBV18 to TRBJ2-1; 11 positions agree with TRBD1. The CDR3 runs to 18 residues. J lost 6 bases, V lost 3 bases, and 13 bases had no gene match. Germline V gene lookup returns CDR1 KGHSH and CDR2 LQKENI. The CDR3 region has the DNA TGTGCCAGCTCACCTAGCGGTGGACAGGGGGCTATCGGCAATGAGCAGTTCTTC. Translating it yields CASSPSGGQGAIGNEQFF.

This clone has ten or more counts. The rearrangement joins TRBV6-1 to TRBJ1-1, with D perhaps matching TRBD1 (6 bases). Trimming shortened V by 7 bases and J by 6 bases, and 18 bases separated the two germline ends. The CDR3 is 14 residues long. CDR1 is MNHNS, CDR2 SASEGT, per germline. The CDR3 nucleotides read TGTGCCAGCATCAGTACAGGGTTCTACGCTGAAGCTTTCTTT. Its translation is CASISTGFYAEAFF.

The V gene is TRBV29-1, the J gene TRBJ2-3; D ambiguous. Germline lookup yields CDR1 SQVTM and CDR2 ANQGSEA. V was pared by 7 bases and J by 0 bases, with 11 bases between. This CDR3 region has 13 residues. CDR3 bases: TGCAGCGCAAGTCCCGACAGCACAGATACGCAGTATTTT. As protein: CSASPDSTDTQYF.

The gene calls are TRBV5-1 and TRBJ2-7; 8 bases map to TRBD2. V lost 0 bases to trimming and J lost 5 bases; unmatched junction nucleotides: 4. Per the germline V gene, CDR1 is SGHRS and CDR2 is YFSETQ. The CDR3 contains 14 residues. For the CDR3, the DNA is TGCGCCAGCAGCTTGGCGAGCGGGAGTAACGAGCAGTACTTC. It translates to CASSLASGSNEQYF.